This T cell receptor (beta chain) stems from a study of T cells after yellow fever vaccination (dated by TCRdb to the late 2010s). In the study overall: Libraries from fractions with low cell numbers were prepared with the SMART-Seq v4 Ultra Low Input RNA kit. Blood samples were taken at several timepoints before and after primary and secondary immunization, and bulk PBMC replicates and cell subsets were isolated. Two healthy male donors, one aged 18 to 30 and one aged 30 to 40 years, made up the cohort. To track T-cell clones before and after primary and booster YFV17D yellow fever vaccination, bulk TCR alpha and beta repertoires were sequenced longitudinally. The research as a whole found: The secondary T-cell response was found to be weaker but faster than the primary response, with a peak reached on day 5 rather than on day 15. Computational filtering was required because FACS-sorted repertoires could contain abundant contaminating clonotypes from the bulk population. The study included only a couple of donors, which limits how far the findings can be generalized. A small share of clonotypes occurred in both CD4 and CD8 compartments, likely arising from convergent recombination. Most clones expanded after primary vaccination (around 96% of CD4 and over 80% of CD8) were re-detected after the booster, suggesting that broad memory maintenance occurred.

The treatment or condition label, read with the paper, signifies: live attenuated yellow fever vaccine strain. Two biological replicates of bulk PBMCs were collected at each blood-draw timepoint. PBMCs were isolated from peripheral blood using a standard Ficoll-Paque protocol. RNA was extracted with TriZol from bulk PBMCs, CD4 and CD8 fractions, and dextramer-positive and dextramer-negative fractions. This sample was sequenced with an Illumina NovaSeq 6000. Synthesis of TCR cDNA relied on 5'RACE template switching, a step that introduced a universal primer site along with unique molecular identifiers. cDNA synthesis was primed from both the TCR alpha and TCR beta constant segments. Library amplification involved two PCR steps, and the second step added sample barcodes and sequencing adapters. Libraries were sequenced on Illumina HiSeq 2500 (2x100 bp) or NovaSeq (2x150 bp). The original pipeline was this. MIGEC handled demultiplexing of reads and collapsing into UMI consensus sequences, while MiXCR performed V(D)J alignment. Vaccine-responding clonotypes were identified with edgeR using replicate PBMC samples, with FDR below 0.01 and a log2 fold change above 5 up to day 15 being required. Bulk clonotypes were assigned CD4 or CD8 identity according to which sequenced CD4 or CD8 repertoire held them at higher abundance. The public reads were reanalyzed by TCRdb: fastp trimming at Q25, MiXCR alignment, in-frame beta chains only. Each CDR3 protein appears once, grouped with its most common genes and DNA. TCRdb, not the authors, supplied the V and J calls. For this sample the table gives some 350,000 distinct CDR3 sequences, of which around 3.9% were detected only once. The ten largest make up approximately 24% of the sample.

The germline V gene (reference sequence) yields MNHNY for CDR1 and SVGAGI for CDR2. The CDR3 spans 16 residues, from the cysteine through the phenylalanine. Only CDR3 DNA is held: 48 bases, read in frame from base 1. V is clipped by 2 bases and J by 0 bases, and the sequence between their germline boundaries is 11 bases long. To note about this clonotype: Its specific antigen is unknown. No qualities accompany the bases; no much larger clone lies one base away.

The source of this sequence is a man between 18 and 35 years old who received the YFV17D yellow fever vaccine. The V gene is TRBV6-6 and the J gene is TRBJ1-5; perhaps TRBD1 is the D gene, with 6 bases matching. The sequenced sample was PBMCs, obtained 5 days after the yellow fever booster vaccination. The DNA sequence is TGTGCCAGCAGTTACCTCAGGGGAAATAGCAATCAGCCCCAGCATTTT. It codes for CASSYLRGNSNQPQHF.